Listed here is a single TCR beta chain. Its antigen remains unknown. The J segment lost 9 bases and the V segment lost 2 bases, leaving 11 bases of the junction unmatched. Germline V lookup: CDR1 SGHNT, CDR2 YYREEE (reference sequence). The CDR3 totals 17 residues. This entry belongs to a study of OX40 agonist ivuxolimab in advanced cancers. The study, taken as a whole, reports: Some patients who did not respond also had low normalized T-cell clonal expansion.

Only in-frame clones appear in the TCRdb table, and some are missing; sequencing was by immunoSEQ multiplex PCR. The sample consists of tens of thousands of clones, 88% of them appearing once. This sequence joins TRBV5-4 and TRBJ2-1, with TRBD2 matching over 13 bases. The sample here was CD4+ or CD8+ T cells sorted from blood, taken in a trial of the OX40 agonist ivuxolimab. This TCR was recovered from an adult with an advanced solid tumor such as melanoma, head and neck, liver or kidney cancer. CDR3 coding DNA: TGTGCCAGCAGCTTCGCAGTACCGGGACTAGCGGGGTTTGAGCAGTTCTTC. It translates to CASSFAVPGLAGFEQFF. Full variable domain (remainder filled in from reference TRBV5-4 and TRBJ2-1): ETGVTQSPTHLIKTRGQQVTLRCSSQSGHNTVSWYQQALGQGPQFIFQYYREEENGRGNFPPRFSGLQFPNYSSELNVNALELDDSALYLCASSFAVPGLAGFEQFFGPGTRLTVL.